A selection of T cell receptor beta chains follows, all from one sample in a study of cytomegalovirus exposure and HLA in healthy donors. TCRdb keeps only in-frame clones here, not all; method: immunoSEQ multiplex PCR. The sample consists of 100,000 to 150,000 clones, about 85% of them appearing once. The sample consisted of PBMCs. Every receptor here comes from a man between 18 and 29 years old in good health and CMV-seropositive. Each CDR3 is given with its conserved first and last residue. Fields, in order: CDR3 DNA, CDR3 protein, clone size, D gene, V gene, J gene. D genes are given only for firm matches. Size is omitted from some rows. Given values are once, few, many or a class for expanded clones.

CDR3nt: TGTGCCAGCAGCTTAGCGTGGTCAGGGGATGATGGCTACACCTTC
CDR3aa: CASSLAWSGDDGYTF
abundance: .
d_gene: .
v_gene: TRBV7-2
j_gene: TRBJ1-2

CDR3nt: TGTGCCAGCACCAAGGGACAGGGGGCCGGTGGCTACACCTTC
CDR3aa: CASTKGQGAGGYTF
abundance: .
d_gene: TRBD1
v_gene: TRBV6-5
j_gene: TRBJ1-2

CDR3nt: TGTGCCTGGAGTGTAGCAGGAGATACGCAGTATTTT
CDR3aa: CAWSVAGDTQYF
abundance: .
d_gene: .
v_gene: TRBV30
j_gene: TRBJ2-3

CDR3nt: TGCGCCAGCAGCTTGGCGACACTCGGACTCCGAGAGACCCAGTACTTC
CDR3aa: CASSLATLGLRETQYF
abundance: .
d_gene: .
v_gene: TRBV5-1
j_gene: TRBJ2-5

CDR3nt: TGTGCCAGCAGCTTAGAGGGAGACAGCAATCAGCCCCAGCATTTT
CDR3aa: CASSLEGDSNQPQHF
abundance: .
d_gene: .
v_gene: TRBV7-8
j_gene: TRBJ1-5

CDR3nt: TGTGCCAGCAGTGATAGGAGTTACGAGCAGTACTTC
CDR3aa: CASSDRSYEQYF
abundance: .
d_gene: .
v_gene: TRBV6-1
j_gene: TRBJ2-7

CDR3nt: TGTGCCAGCAGCTCCATTAACGGGGTGAACTATGGCTACACCTTC
CDR3aa: CASSSINGVNYGYTF
abundance: .
d_gene: .
v_gene: TRBV7-8
j_gene: TRBJ1-2

CDR3nt: TGTGCCAGCAGCAAAACTAGAAACACCGGGGAGCTGTTTTTT
CDR3aa: CASSKTRNTGELFF
abundance: .
d_gene: .
v_gene: TRBV7-9
j_gene: TRBJ2-2

CDR3nt: TGTGCCAGCAGTTACGACAAACAGGGTATCGAGCAGTACTTC
CDR3aa: CASSYDKQGIEQYF
abundance: .
d_gene: .
v_gene: TRBV6-5
j_gene: TRBJ2-7

CDR3nt: TGTGCCAGCTCACGGGGCTTTGAGACCCAGTACTTC
CDR3aa: CASSRGFETQYF
abundance: .
d_gene: .
v_gene: TRBV18
j_gene: TRBJ2-5

CDR3nt: TGCGCCAGCAGCCGCGACAGGTCCTACGAGCAGTACTTC
CDR3aa: CASSRDRSYEQYF
abundance: .
d_gene: .
v_gene: TRBV5-1
j_gene: TRBJ2-7

CDR3nt: TGCGCCAGCAGCCAAGACCCCAGGGGTGAGACCCAGTACTTC
CDR3aa: CASSQDPRGETQYF
abundance: once
d_gene: .
v_gene: TRBV4-3
j_gene: TRBJ2-5

CDR3nt: TGTGCCAGCAGACAGACAGGGGCCGCAGAAGCTTTCTTT
CDR3aa: CASRQTGAAEAFF
abundance: .
d_gene: TRBD1
v_gene: TRBV5-5
j_gene: TRBJ1-1

CDR3nt: TGCAGCGTGGGACAGGGGGACCGGGAGCTGTTTTTT
CDR3aa: CSVGQGDRELFF
abundance: .
d_gene: TRBD1
v_gene: TRBV29-1
j_gene: TRBJ2-2

CDR3nt: TGTGCCATCAGTGAGTCGCTAGGAACTGAAGCTTTCTTT
CDR3aa: CAISESLGTEAFF
abundance: .
d_gene: .
v_gene: TRBV10-3
j_gene: TRBJ1-1